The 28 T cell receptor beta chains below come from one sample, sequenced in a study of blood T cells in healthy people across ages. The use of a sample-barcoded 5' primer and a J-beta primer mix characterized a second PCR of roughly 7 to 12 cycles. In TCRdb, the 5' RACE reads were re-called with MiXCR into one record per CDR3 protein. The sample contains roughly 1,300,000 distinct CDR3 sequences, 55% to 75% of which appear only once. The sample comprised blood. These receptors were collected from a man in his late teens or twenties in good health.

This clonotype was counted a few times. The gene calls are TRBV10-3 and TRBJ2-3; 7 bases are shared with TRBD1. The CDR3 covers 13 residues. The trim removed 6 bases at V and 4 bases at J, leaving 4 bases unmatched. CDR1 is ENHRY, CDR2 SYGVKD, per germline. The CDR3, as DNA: TGTGCCATCAGCGACAGGGATGCAGATACGCAGTATTTT. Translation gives CAISDRDADTQYF.

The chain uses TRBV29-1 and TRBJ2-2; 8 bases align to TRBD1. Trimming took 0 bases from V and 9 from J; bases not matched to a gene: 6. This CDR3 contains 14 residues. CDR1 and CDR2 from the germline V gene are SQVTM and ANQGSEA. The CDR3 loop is CSVEDGTGLRELFF. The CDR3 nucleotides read TGCAGCGTTGAAGATGGGACAGGTCTTAGGGAGCTGTTTTTT.

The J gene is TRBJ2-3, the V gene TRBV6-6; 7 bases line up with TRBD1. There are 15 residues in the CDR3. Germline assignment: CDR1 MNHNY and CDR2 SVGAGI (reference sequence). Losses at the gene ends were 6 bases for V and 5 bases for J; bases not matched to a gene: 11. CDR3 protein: CASSRTLDRVDTQYF. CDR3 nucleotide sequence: TGTGCCAGCAGCCGCACCCTTGACAGGGTAGATACGCAGTATTTT.

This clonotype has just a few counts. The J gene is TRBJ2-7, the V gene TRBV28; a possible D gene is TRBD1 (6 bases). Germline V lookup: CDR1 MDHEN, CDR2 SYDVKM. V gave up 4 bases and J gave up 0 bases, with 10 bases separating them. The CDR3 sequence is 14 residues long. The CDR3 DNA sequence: TGTGCCAGCAGTTACCCAGGGGACTCCTACGAGCAGTACTTC. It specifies CASSYPGDSYEQYF. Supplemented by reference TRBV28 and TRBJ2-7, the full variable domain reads DVKVTQSSRYLVKRTGEKVFLECVQDMDHENMFWYRQDPGLGLRLIYFSYDVKMKEKGDIPEGYSVSREKKERFSLILESASTNQTSMYLCASSYPGDSYEQYFGPGTRLTVT.

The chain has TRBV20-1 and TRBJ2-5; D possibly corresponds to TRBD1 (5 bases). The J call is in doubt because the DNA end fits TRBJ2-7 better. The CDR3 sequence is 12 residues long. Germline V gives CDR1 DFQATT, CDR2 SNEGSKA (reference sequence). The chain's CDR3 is CSVETETYEQYF. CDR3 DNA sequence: TGCAGTGTCGAGACAGAGACCTACGAGCAGTACTTC.

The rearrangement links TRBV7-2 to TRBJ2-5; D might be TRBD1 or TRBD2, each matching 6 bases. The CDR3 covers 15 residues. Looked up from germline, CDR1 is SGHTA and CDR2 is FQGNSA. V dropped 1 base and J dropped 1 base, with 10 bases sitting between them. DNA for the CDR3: TGTGCCAGCAGCTTAGACGGGGGCCTCCAAGAGACCCAGTACTTC. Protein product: CASSLDGGLQETQYF.

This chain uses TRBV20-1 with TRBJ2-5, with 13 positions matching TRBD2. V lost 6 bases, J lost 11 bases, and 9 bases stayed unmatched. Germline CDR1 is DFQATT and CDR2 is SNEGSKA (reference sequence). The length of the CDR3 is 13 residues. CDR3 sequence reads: CSAELAGGQEQYF. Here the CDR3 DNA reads TGCAGTGCGGAACTAGCGGGAGGGCAAGAGCAGTACTTC.

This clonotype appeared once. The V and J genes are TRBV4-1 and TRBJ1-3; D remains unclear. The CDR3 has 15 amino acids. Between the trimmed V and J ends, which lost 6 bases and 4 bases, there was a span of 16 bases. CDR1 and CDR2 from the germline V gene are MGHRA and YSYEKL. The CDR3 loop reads CASSHAREGGNTIYF. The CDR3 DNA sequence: TGCGCCAGCAGTCATGCACGCGAGGGAGGAAACACCATATATTTT.

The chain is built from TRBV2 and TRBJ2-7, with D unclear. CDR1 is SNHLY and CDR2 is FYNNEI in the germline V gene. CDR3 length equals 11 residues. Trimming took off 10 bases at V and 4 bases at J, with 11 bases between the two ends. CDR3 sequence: CATQVGYEQYF. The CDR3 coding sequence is TGTGCCACCCAAGTAGGATACGAGCAGTACTTC.

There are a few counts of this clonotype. For the CDR3, the DNA is TGCGGAACGGGACTCGAGACCCAGTACTTC. This gives the protein CGTGLETQYF. The chain uses TRBV20-1 and TRBJ2-5, with D perhaps matching TRBD2 (6 bases). This CDR3 has 10 amino acids. Germline V lookup: CDR1 DFQATT, CDR2 SNEGSKA (reference sequence).

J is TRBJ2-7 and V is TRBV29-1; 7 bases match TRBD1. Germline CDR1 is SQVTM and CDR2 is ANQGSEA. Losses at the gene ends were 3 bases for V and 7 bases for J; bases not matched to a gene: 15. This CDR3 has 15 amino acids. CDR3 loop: CSVDHRGRGLAEQYF. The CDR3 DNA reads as TGCAGCGTTGACCACAGGGGCAGGGGGTTGGCGGAGCAGTACTTC.

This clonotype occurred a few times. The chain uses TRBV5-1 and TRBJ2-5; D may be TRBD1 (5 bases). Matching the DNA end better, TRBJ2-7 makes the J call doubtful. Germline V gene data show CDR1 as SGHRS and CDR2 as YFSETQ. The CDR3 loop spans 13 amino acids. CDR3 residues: CASSIIRGYEQYF. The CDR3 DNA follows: TGCGCCAGCAGCATTATAAGGGGCTACGAGCAGTACTTC.

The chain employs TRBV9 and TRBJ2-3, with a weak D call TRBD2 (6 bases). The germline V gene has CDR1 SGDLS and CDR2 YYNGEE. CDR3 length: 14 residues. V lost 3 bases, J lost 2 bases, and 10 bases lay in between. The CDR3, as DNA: TGTGCCAGCAGCGATAGCGGATACACAGATACGCAGTATTTT. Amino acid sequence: CASSDSGYTDTQYF.

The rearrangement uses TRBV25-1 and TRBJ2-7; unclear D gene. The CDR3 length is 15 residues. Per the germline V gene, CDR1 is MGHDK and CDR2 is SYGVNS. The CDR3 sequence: CAALSAAKSCYEQYF. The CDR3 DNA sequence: TGTGCAGCACTGTCGGCGGCTAAGAGCTGCTACGAGCAGTACTTC.

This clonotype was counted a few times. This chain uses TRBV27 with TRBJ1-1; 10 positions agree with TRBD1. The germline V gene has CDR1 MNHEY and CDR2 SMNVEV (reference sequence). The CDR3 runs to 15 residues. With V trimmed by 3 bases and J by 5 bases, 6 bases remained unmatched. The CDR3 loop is CASSLGTGVVTEAFF. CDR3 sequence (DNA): TGTGCCAGCAGTTTGGGGACAGGGGTGGTGACTGAAGCTTTCTTT.

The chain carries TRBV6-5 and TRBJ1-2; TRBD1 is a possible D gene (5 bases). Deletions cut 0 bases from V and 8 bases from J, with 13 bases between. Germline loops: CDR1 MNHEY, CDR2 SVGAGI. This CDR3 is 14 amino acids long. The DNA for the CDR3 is TGTGCCAGCAGTTACTCGGGCAAGCGGGGCGGCTACACCTTC. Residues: CASSYSGKRGGYTF.

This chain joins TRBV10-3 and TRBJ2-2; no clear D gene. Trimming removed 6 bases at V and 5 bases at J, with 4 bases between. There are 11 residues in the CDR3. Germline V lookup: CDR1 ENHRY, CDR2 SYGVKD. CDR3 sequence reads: CAISRTGELFF. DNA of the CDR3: TGTGCCATCAGCCGGACCGGGGAGCTGTTTTTT.

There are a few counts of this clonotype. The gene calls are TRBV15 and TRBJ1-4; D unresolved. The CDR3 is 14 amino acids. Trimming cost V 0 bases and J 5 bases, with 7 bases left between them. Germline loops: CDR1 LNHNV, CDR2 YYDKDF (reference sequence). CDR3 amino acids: CATSRDVQNEKLFF. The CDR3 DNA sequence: TGTGCCACCAGCAGAGATGTTCAAAATGAAAAACTGTTTTTT.

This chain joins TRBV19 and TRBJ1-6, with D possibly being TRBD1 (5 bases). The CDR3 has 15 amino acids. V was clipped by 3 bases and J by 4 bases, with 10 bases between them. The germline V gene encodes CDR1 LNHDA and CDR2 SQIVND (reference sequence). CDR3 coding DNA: TGTGCCAGTAGTATGGGACTACAATATAATTCACCCCTCCACTTT. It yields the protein CASSMGLQYNSPLHF.

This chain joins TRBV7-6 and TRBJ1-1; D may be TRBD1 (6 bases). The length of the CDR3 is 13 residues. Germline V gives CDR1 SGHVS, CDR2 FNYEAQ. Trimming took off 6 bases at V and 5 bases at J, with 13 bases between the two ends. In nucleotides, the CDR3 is TGTGCCAGCAGGACACCAGGGGAAACTGAAGCTTTCTTT. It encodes CASRTPGETEAFF.

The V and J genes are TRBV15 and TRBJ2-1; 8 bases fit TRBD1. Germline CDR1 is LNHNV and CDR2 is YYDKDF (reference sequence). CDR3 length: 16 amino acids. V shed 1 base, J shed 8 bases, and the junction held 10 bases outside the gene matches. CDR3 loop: CATSRGGVGQGDEQFF. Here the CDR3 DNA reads TGTGCCACCAGCAGAGGAGGCGTAGGACAGGGTGATGAGCAGTTCTTC.

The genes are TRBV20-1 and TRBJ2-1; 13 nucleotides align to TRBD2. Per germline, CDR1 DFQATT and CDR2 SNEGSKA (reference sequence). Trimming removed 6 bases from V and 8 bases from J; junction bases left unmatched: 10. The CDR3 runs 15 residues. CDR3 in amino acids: CSATTSGGASDEQFF. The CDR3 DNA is TGCAGTGCGACTACTAGCGGGGGGGCCTCTGATGAGCAGTTCTTC.

The chain's CDR3 is CASSAGGPGDTQYF. CDR3 DNA sequence: TGTGCCAGCAGCGCGGGAGGACCGGGGGATACGCAGTATTTT. This sequence joins TRBV6-1 and TRBJ2-3; TRBD2 matches at 8 bases. The germline gives CDR1 MNHNS, CDR2 SASEGT. J gave up 6 bases and V 6 bases, and 8 bases lay outside the gene matches. The CDR3 contains 14 residues.

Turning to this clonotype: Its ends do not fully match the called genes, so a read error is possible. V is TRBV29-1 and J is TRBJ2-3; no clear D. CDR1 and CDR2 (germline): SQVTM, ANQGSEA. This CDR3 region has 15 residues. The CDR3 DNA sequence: TGCAGCGTGGAAGATCCCAGGTCTAGCACAGATACGCAGTATTTT. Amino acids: CSVEDPRSSTDTQYF.

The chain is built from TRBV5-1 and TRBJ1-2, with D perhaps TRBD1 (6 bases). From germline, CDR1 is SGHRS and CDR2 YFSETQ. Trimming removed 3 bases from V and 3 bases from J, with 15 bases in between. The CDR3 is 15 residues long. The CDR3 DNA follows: TGCGCCAGCAGCTCCACCGGGGGGGCTGACTATGGCTACACCTTC. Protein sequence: CASSSTGGADYGYTF.

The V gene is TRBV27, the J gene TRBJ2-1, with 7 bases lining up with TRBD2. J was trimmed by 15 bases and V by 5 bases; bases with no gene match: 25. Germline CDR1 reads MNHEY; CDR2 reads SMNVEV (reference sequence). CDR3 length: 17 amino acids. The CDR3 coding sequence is TGTGCCAGCAGTCGAAGTGTAGTCGGGGGGACCACCGGTCCGGCGTTCTTC. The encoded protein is CASSRSVVGGTTGPAFF.

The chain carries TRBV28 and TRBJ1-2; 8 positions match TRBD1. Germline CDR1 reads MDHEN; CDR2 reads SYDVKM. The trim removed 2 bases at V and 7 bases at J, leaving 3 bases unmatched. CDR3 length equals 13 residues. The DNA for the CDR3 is TGTGCCAGCAGTTTAATTCAGGGGGCTGGCTACACCTTC. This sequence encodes CASSLIQGAGYTF.

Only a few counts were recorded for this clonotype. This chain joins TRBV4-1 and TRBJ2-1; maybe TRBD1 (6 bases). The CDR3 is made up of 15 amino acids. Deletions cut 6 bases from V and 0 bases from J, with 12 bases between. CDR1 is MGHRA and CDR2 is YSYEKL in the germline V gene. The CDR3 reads CASSPGQTSYNEQFF. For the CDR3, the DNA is TGCGCCAGCAGTCCCGGACAGACCTCCTACAATGAGCAGTTCTTC.